A selection of T cell receptor beta chains follows, all from one sample in a study of blood T cell repertoires in COVID-19. Only in-frame clones appear in the TCRdb table, and some are missing; sequencing was by immunoSEQ multiplex PCR. This sample has roughly 260,000 clones, with roughly 90% found just once. Sequenced: peripheral blood. The receptors shown here come from a woman in her 30s with COVID-19, enrolled during active disease. CDR3s include the opening cysteine and the closing phenylalanine or tryptophan. A D gene is named only where the DNA matches it firmly. Size tells how often a clone was seen (once, few, many) or the class of an expanded clone, and some rows leave it out.

J,V,D,size,DNA,CDR3
TRBJ1-5,TRBV6-2/TRBV6-3,.,.,TGTGCCAGCAGTTTGGCCCGAGGGAGGGTTAGCAATCAGCCCCAGCATTTT,CASSLARGRVSNQPQHF
TRBJ1-1,TRBV28,TRBD1,.,TGTGCCAGCAGGAAACGAACCGGGACAGGAAGGACTGAAGCTTTCTTT,CASRKRTGTGRTEAFF
TRBJ1-3,TRBV10-3,TRBD1,.,TGTGCCATCAGCGACAGGGGCGGTGGAAACACCATATATTTT,CAISDRGGGNTIYF
TRBJ2-1,TRBV28,TRBD2,.,TGTGCCAGCATCGCGACCCGGACTAGCGGGTCCAATGAGCAGTTCTTC,CASIATRTSGSNEQFF
TRBJ1-4,TRBV28,TRBD1,.,TGTGCCAGCTTTCCTGGAGGACAGGGGTATGAAAAACTGTTTTTT,CASFPGGQGYEKLFF
TRBJ2-5,TRBV5-4,.,.,TGTGCCAGCAGCGCGGGACCGCAAGAGACCCAGTACTTC,CASSAGPQETQYF
TRBJ1-2,TRBV28,TRBD1,few,TGTGCCAGCAGTTCCCCCGGGACAGGGAACTATGGCTACACCTTC,CASSSPGTGNYGYTF
TRBJ2-3,TRBV9,TRBD2,.,TGTGCCAGCAGCTCAGAGTGGACTAGCGGGAAAAGCACAGATACGCAGTATTTT,CASSSEWTSGKSTDTQYF
TRBJ1-1,TRBV4-2,TRBD1,.,TGTGCCAGCAGCCCCCGCCAGGGGGCGTTTGAAGCTTTCTTT,CASSPRQGAFEAFF
TRBJ2-5,TRBV2,TRBD2,.,TGTGCCAGTGGAGCGGGGCCGGGGCAAGAGACCCAGTACTTC,CASGAGPGQETQYF
TRBJ1-1,TRBV6-5,.,.,TGTGCCAGCAGGACCAGGGGAAACACTGAAGCTTTCTTT,CASRTRGNTEAFF
TRBJ1-6,TRBV4-3,.,.,TGCGCCAGCAGCTCAGGGTCTTATAATTCACCCCTCCACTTT,CASSSGSYNSPLHF
TRBJ2-3,TRBV6-5,.,.,TGTGCCAGCAGCAAAGTAGCGCGCACAGATACGCAGTATTTT,CASSKVARTDTQYF
TRBJ2-7,TRBV27,TRBD1,.,TGTGCCAGCATTCCGACAGGCAGGGGGTTTTACGAGCAGTACTTC,CASIPTGRGFYEQYF
TRBJ2-7,TRBV28,.,.,TGTGCCAGCAAAAGGGGAACCTACGAGCAGTACTTC,CASKRGTYEQYF
TRBJ2-7,TRBV2,TRBD2,.,TGTGCCAGCAGTACCTCTAGCGGGAGACTTGACGAGCAGTACTTC,CASSTSSGRLDEQYF
TRBJ2-5,TRBV18,.,.,TGTGCCAGCTCAACCGACAGCCAAGAGACCCAGTACTTC,CASSTDSQETQYF
TRBJ1-2,TRBV6-5,TRBD1,.,TGTGCCAGCAGTTCAGGGACAGCTCGCTATGGCTACACCTTC,CASSSGTARYGYTF
TRBJ2-7,TRBV11-1,.,.,TGTGCCAGCAGCTCCGGGCGGGAAGTTTACGAGCAGTACTTC,CASSSGREVYEQYF
TRBJ1-1,TRBV7-8,.,.,TGTGCCAGCAGCCCGAGACAGAGTTCGAACACTGAAGCTTTCTTT,CASSPRQSSNTEAFF
TRBJ2-2,TRBV10-3,TRBD2,.,TGTGCCATCAGTGAAAGAGGGAGGGCCGACACCGGGGAGCTGTTTTTT,CAISERGRADTGELFF
TRBJ1-3,TRBV30,.,.,TGTGCCTGGAGTCCCCTAGGAACTGGAAACACCATATATTTT,CAWSPLGTGNTIYF
TRBJ1-1,TRBV7-9,.,.,TGTGCCAGCAGCTTTCCCAGTCCCCACATGAACACTGAAGCTTTCTTT,CASSFPSPHMNTEAFF
TRBJ2-1,TRBV12-3/TRBV12-4,TRBD2,.,TGTGCCAGCACCACCGGGACTAGAAGGCTGTTCTTC,CASTTGTRRLFF
TRBJ2-5,TRBV28,.,once,TGTGCCAGCAGTTTAACGGGAGTCCAAGAGACCCAGTACTTC,CASSLTGVQETQYF
TRBJ2-7,TRBV12-3/TRBV12-4,TRBD1,.,TGTGCCAGCCGAACAGGGGGCAACGAGCAGTACTTC,CASRTGGNEQYF
TRBJ1-2,TRBV24-1,.,.,TGTGCCACCAGTGATACCATCGGACAGCCAAAACTCTTC,CATSDTIGQPKLF
TRBJ1-5,TRBV7-2,TRBD1,.,TGTGCCAGCAGCTTCTTCGCAGGGGGCGTTCAGCCCCAGCATTTT,CASSFFAGGVQPQHF
TRBJ2-3,TRBV27,TRBD2,.,TGTGCCAGCAGTTTCCGGACAGGCCTAGCGGGAGTGGGCACAGATACGCAGTATTTT,CASSFRTGLAGVGTDTQYF
TRBJ1-4,TRBV19,TRBD1,.,TGTGCCAGTAGTACCGGGACAGGGCTTGAAAAACTGTTTTTT,CASSTGTGLEKLFF
TRBJ2-3,TRBV5-1,.,.,TGCGCCAGCAGCTTGGACTCGGGAGAGATAGATACGCAGTATTTT,CASSLDSGEIDTQYF
TRBJ2-7,TRBV18,.,.,TGTGCCAGCTCACCAGTTAATCCTCCGGGCTCCTACGAGCAGTACTTC,CASSPVNPPGSYEQYF
TRBJ1-5,TRBV3-1/TRBV3-2,TRBD1,.,TGTGCCAGCAGCCACAAGCGGACAGGGGAAGTAAATCAGCCCCAGCATTTT,CASSHKRTGEVNQPQHF
TRBJ1-3,TRBV7-9,TRBD1,.,TGTGCCAGCAAGGCCCGCGGGACAGGGGTAGGGTTTACTGGAAACACCATATATTTT,CASKARGTGVGFTGNTIYF
TRBJ1-2,TRBV5-4,TRBD1,.,TGTGCCAGCTCAGGGGGGACAGGGGACCTATCTGGCTACACCTTC,CASSGGTGDLSGYTF
TRBJ1-1,TRBV5-1,TRBD1,.,TGCGTCAGCAGCTTGGGACAGGGGGCGAGTGGCACTGAAGCTTTCTTT,CVSSLGQGASGTEAFF
TRBJ2-7,TRBV7-6,TRBD1,.,TGTGCCAGCAGCAACCCTCCGGACAGGGGGTTATACGAGCAGTACTTC,CASSNPPDRGLYEQYF
TRBJ2-1,TRBV10-1,TRBD2,.,TGCGCCAGCAGTGAGTCCCCTAGCGGGACAAGAAGGTACAATGAGCAGTTCTTC,CASSESPSGTRRYNEQFF
TRBJ2-1,TRBV5-5,TRBD2,.,TGTGCCAGCAGCCCAGCGGGGGACCGTCGATACAATGAGCAGTTCTTC,CASSPAGDRRYNEQFF
TRBJ1-2,TRBV4-1,TRBD1,.,TGCGCCAGCAGCCAAGATCCGGGACAGGGGTACTATGGCTACACCTTC,CASSQDPGQGYYGYTF
TRBJ1-5,TRBV3-1/TRBV3-2,.,.,TGTGCCAGCAGCCATTACACCGATCAGCCCCAGCATTTT,CASSHYTDQPQHF
TRBJ2-2,TRBV7-8,TRBD2,.,TGTGCCAGCAGCTCCGTAGCGGGAGGGCCCTCCGGGGAGCTGTTTTTT,CASSSVAGGPSGELFF
TRBJ2-3,TRBV24-1,TRBD2,.,TGTGCCACCAGTGATTTGCGGACTAGTGGGGATACGCAGTATTTT,CATSDLRTSGDTQYF
TRBJ2-6,TRBV6-2/TRBV6-3,.,.,TGTGCCAGCAGTTACTCCGGCAGGGAAAAGAGCTCTGGGGCCAACGTCCTGACTTTC,CASSYSGREKSSGANVLTF
TRBJ2-3,TRBV7-9,TRBD2,.,TGTGCCAGCAGCCCACGGACTAGGACTAGCACAGATACGCAGTATTTT,CASSPRTRTSTDTQYF
TRBJ2-3,TRBV10-3,TRBD2,once,TGTGCCATCAGCCCCGGGACTAGCGGACTCCCAGGGGGCACAGATACGCAGTATTTT,CAISPGTSGLPGGTDTQYF
TRBJ1-4,TRBV10-3,.,.,TGTGCCACACAGGGCCGGAATGAAAAACTGTTTTTT,CATQGRNEKLFF
TRBJ2-3,TRBV7-9,TRBD2,.,TGTGCCAGCAGCTCCGGACTAGCGGGACACACAGATACGCAGTATTTT,CASSSGLAGHTDTQYF
TRBJ2-7,TRBV19,TRBD1,.,TGTGCCAGTAGTAGAGGACAGGGGATAGAATACGAGCAGTACTTC,CASSRGQGIEYEQYF
TRBJ1-4,TRBV5-3,.,.,TGTGCCAGAAGCTTGGAGGCAGGCGCCTCAAATGAAAAACTGTTTTTT,CARSLEAGASNEKLFF
TRBJ1-5,TRBV15,.,.,TGTGCCACCAGCAGAGACCAACTTCCGGGACAGCCCCAGCATTTT,CATSRDQLPGQPQHF
TRBJ2-2,TRBV7-6,.,.,TGTGCCAGCAGCTTAGGAGTCCCCGTAAACACCGGGGAGCTGTTTTTT,CASSLGVPVNTGELFF
TRBJ1-6,TRBV30,.,.,TGTGCCTGGAGTCTCAACAGGAATTCACCCCTCCACTTT,CAWSLNRNSPLHF